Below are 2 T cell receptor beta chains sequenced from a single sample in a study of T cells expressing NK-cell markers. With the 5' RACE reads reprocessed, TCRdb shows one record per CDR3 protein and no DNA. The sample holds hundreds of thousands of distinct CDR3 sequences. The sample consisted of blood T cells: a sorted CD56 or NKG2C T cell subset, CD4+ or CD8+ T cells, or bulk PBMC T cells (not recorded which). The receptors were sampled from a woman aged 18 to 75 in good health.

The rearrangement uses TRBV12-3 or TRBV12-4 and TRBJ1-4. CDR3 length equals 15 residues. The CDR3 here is CASSLVGKSNEKLFF.

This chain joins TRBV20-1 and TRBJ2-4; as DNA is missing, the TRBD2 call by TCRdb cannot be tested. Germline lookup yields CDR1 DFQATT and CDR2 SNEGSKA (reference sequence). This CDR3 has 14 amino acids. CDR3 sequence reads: CSARLAVAKNIQYF.